This TCR beta chain comes out of a study of cytomegalovirus exposure and HLA in healthy donors. Turning to the study itself: A subsequent analysis reported that the roughly 120 validation repertoires were produced on the same platform that had also been used for the roughly 700 first-cohort repertoires.

V was clipped by 3 bases and J by 2 bases; unmatched bases: 10. CDR1 is MNHNS and CDR2 is SASEGT in the germline V gene. This CDR3 region has 19 residues. TCRdb keeps only in-frame clones here, not all; method: immunoSEQ multiplex PCR. The repertoire holds about 160,000 clones, with 80% to 90% as singletons. Remarks on this clone: Its antigen is still unknown.

Study-level points and caveats: Some TCR beta chains (approximately 180 of them) were listed as cytomegalovirus-associated.

The sequenced material came from PBMCs. This receptor was taken from a woman in her 30s in good health and CMV-seronegative. The J gene is TRBJ2-3, the V gene TRBV6-1, with TRBD2 matching 14 bases. DNA for the CDR3: TGTGCCAGCAGTGACCTGCCGGGACTAGCGGGGGATTACACAGATACGCAGTATTTT. It yields the protein CASSDLPGLAGDYTDTQYF.